The T cell receptor beta chain under discussion was sequenced for a study of shared clonotypes between healthy human individuals. Concerning this clone: Its target is not known. The identical CDR3 is also encoded by other nucleotide sequences in the sample.

Study-wide findings and caveats: Across subsets, estimated richness was generally greater for naive than for memory populations. It was expected that sequencing depth would affect clonotype sharing among donors.

The CDR3 has 15 residues. The V end lost 2 bases, the J end lost 0 bases, and 11 bases lay between the germline ends. Germline assignment: CDR1 LNHDA and CDR2 SQIVND (reference sequence). Clones were read by immunoSEQ multiplex PCR, and TCRdb kept only the in-frame ones, dropping some. The data hold around 1.9 million clones, with just over 90% observed a single time. The naive CD8 subset, CD45RO-negative cells positively selected for CCR7, excluded terminally differentiated effector memory CD45RA+ cells. The donors, healthy adults who were HIV-negative, had experienced no recent acute infections or vaccinations.

This receptor was identified in a man between 18 and 35 years old in good health. Some clones in this sample may be carry-over from other donors' samples. The chain recombines TRBV19 with TRBJ2-7; D is perhaps TRBD1 or TRBD2 (6 bases each). The sequenced material came from naive CD8+ T cells from PBMCs. The CDR3 region is CASSIRGPYSYEQYF. The CDR3 nucleotides are TGTGCCAGTAGTATACGGGGGCCTTACTCCTACGAGCAGTACTTC.